These 5 T cell receptor beta chains were sequenced from one sample in a study of T-cell memory formation after mild COVID-19. From the 5' RACE reads, TCRdb called clonotypes with MiXCR, one entry per CDR3 protein. The sample holds 200,000 or so distinct CDR3 sequences, around 9.1% seen once. The sequenced sample was PBMCs or a T cell subset sorted from them (not recorded which). Every receptor here comes from a man younger than 30 who had mild COVID-19 (a few samples of this study predate the infection). Cell type and time point are not known.

This clonotype was detected only a few times. The J gene is TRBJ1-5, the V gene TRBV21-1; TRBD1, the table's D call, was not compared with the DNA. TRBV21-1 is assigned pseudogene status. The CDR3 is 18 residues long. The CDR3 DNA sequence: TGTGCCAGCAGCGCCCGGAAGCCTGGCCCAACATTCAATCAGCCCCAGCATTTT. This translates into CASSARKPGPTFNQPQHF.

This clonotype was seen at least ten times. The chain has TRBV19 and TRBJ1-4; no reliable D call. Germline V CDR1 and CDR2: LNHDA, SQIVND (reference sequence). CDR3 length: 14 amino acids. Trimming stripped 6 bases from V and 0 bases from J, with 8 bases between. The CDR3 DNA reads as TGTGCCAGTAGCGGACTGGCAACTAATGAAAAACTGTTTTTT. Translated: CASSGLATNEKLFF.

This clonotype was counted a few times. A read error is possible here, since a much larger clone lies one base away. The chain has TRBV2 and TRBJ2-7, with TRBD1 identical over 9 bases. The CDR3 has 13 amino acids. Germline values: CDR1 SNHLY, CDR2 FYNNEI. V dropped 6 bases and J dropped 2; count of bases not matched to a gene: 2. CDR3 amino acids: CASSGQGTYEQYF. The CDR3 DNA follows: TGTGCCAGCAGCGGACAGGGGACCTACGAGCAGTACTTC.

The chain combines TRBV6-5 with TRBJ2-3; 11 bases agree with TRBD2. V dropped 2 bases and J dropped 2; count of bases not matched to a gene: 9. CDR1 and CDR2 from the germline V gene are MNHEY and SVGAGI. This CDR3 spans 18 amino acids. The CDR3 DNA follows: TGTGCCAGCAGTTACGCCGGGGCTAGCGGGGGGCACACAGATACGCAGTATTTT. Translation: CASSYAGASGGHTDTQYF.

This chain connects TRBV20-1 to TRBJ2-7; 8 bases line up with TRBD1. This CDR3 is built from 14 residues. Trimming cost V 5 bases and J 0 bases; bases outside gene matches: 6. Looked up from germline, CDR1 is DFQATT and CDR2 is SNEGSKA (reference sequence). CDR3 loop: CSAPGTGSSYEQYF. The CDR3 DNA sequence: TGCAGTGCTCCCGGGACAGGAAGCTCCTACGAGCAGTACTTC.